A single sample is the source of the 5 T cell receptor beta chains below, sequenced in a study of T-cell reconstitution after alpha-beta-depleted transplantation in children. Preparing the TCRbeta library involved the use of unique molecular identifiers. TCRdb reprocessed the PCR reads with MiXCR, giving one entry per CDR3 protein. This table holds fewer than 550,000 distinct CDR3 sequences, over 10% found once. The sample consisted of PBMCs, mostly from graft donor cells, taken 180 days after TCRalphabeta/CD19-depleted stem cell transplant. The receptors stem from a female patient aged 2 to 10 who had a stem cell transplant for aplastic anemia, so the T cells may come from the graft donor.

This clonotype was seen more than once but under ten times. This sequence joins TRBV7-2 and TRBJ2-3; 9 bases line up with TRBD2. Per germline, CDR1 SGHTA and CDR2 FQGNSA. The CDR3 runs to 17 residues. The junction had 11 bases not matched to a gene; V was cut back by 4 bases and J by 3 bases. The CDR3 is CASSSPGGGLATDTQYF. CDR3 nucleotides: TGTGCCAGCAGCTCCCCTGGAGGGGGACTAGCAACAGATACGCAGTATTTT.

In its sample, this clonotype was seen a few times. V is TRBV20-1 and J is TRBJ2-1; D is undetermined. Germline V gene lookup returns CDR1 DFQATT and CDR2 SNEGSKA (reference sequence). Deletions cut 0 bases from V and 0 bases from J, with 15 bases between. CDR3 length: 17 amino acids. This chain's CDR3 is CSARDWAAKSSYNEQFF. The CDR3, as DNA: TGCAGTGCTAGAGATTGGGCAGCGAAAAGCTCCTACAATGAGCAGTTCTTC.

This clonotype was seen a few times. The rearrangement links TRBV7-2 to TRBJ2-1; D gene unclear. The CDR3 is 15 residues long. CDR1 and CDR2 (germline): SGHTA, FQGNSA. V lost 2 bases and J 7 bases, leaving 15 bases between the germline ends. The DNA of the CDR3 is TGTGCCAGCAGCTTAAGGTCAATGGTTGATAATGAGCAGTTCTTC. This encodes CASSLRSMVDNEQFF.

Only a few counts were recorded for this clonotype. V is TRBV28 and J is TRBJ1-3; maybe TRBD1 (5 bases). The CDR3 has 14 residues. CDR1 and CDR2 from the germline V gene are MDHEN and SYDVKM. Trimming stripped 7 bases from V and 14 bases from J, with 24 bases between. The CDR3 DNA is TGTGCCAGCACCCATTCGGCGGGAAACCCGGGGCTATATTTT. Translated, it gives CASTHSAGNPGLYF.

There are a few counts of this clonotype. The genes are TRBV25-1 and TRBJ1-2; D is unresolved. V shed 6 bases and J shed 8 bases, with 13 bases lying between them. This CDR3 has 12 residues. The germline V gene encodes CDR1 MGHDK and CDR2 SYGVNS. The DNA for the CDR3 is TGTGCCAGCAGCCAGGTTATAGGAGGCTACACCTTC. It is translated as CASSQVIGGYTF.